The 30 T cell receptor beta chains reported below all come from one sample, sequenced in a study of blood T cell repertoires in COVID-19. The method was immunoSEQ multiplex PCR; TCRdb's version includes in-frame clones alone and lacks a portion of them. Of about 120,000 clones listed, about 87% are singletons. The sample was peripheral blood. The receptors stem from a woman between 45 and 60 years old with acute or convalescent COVID-19.

The chain links TRBV5-6 to TRBJ1-2; the D is unclear. The CDR3 is 14 amino acids. Germline CDR1 is SGHDT and CDR2 is YYEEEE. The V end was cut by 2 bases, the J end by 7 bases, with 15 bases between. CDR3 region: CASSFLQPYLGYTF. DNA of the CDR3: TGTGCCAGCAGCTTTCTACAGCCATACCTTGGCTACACCTTC.

The sample holds one count of this clone. This chain joins TRBV6-5 and TRBJ1-4; D gene unclear. Germline V gene data show CDR1 as MNHEY and CDR2 as SVGAGI. V was trimmed by 6 bases and J by 11 bases, leaving 7 bases between them. This CDR3 has 10 amino acids. The CDR3 spells CASRGDKLFF. CDR3 nucleotides: TGTGCCAGCAGGGGCGACAAACTGTTTTTT.

V is TRBV2 and J is TRBJ2-3; TRBD2 aligns across 10 bases. CDR1 and CDR2 from the germline V gene are SNHLY and FYNNEI. J lost 3 bases, V lost 6 bases, and 9 bases had no gene match. This CDR3 region has 16 residues. CDR3 sequence reads: CASRILAGVGTDTQYF. The CDR3 DNA follows: TGTGCCAGCAGAATTCTAGCGGGAGTTGGTACAGATACGCAGTATTTT. Together with reference TRBV2 and TRBJ2-3, the CDR3 gives the full variable domain: EPEVTQTPSHQVTQMGQEVILRCVPISNHLYFYWYRQILGQKVEFLVSFYNNEISEKSEIFDDQFSVERPDGSNFTLKIRSTKLEDSAMYFCASRILAGVGTDTQYFGPGTRLTVL.

The chain is built from TRBV4-3 and TRBJ1-1, with TRBD1 matching 8 bases. Germline V gene sequence: CDR1 LGHNA, CDR2 YSLEER. Trimming cost V 0 bases and J 1 base; bases outside gene matches: 4. The CDR3 has 16 amino acids. The CDR3 region is CASSQDEGQGNTEAFF. The CDR3 nucleotides read TGCGCCAGCAGCCAAGATGAAGGACAGGGGAACACTGAAGCTTTCTTT.

This chain connects TRBV6-2 or TRBV6-3 to TRBJ1-1; D call uncertain. Germline loops: CDR1 MNHEY, CDR2 SVGEGT. This CDR3 has 14 amino acids. The V end was cut by 2 bases, the J end by 4 bases, with 11 bases between. In DNA form, the CDR3 reads TGTGCCAGCAGTTACGGTTCGGGGATCACTGAAGCTTTCTTT. It is translated as CASSYGSGITEAFF.

The CDR3 is CASSLGTSFETQYF. Here the CDR3 DNA reads TGTGCCAGCAGCTTAGGGACTAGTTTTGAGACCCAGTACTTC. The chain uses TRBV7-2 and TRBJ2-5, with 7 bases aligning to TRBD2. V lost 1 base and J lost 5; bases outside the gene matches: 4. Germline lookup yields CDR1 SGHTA and CDR2 FQGNSA. The CDR3 spans 14 residues.

The rearrangement links TRBV5-1 to TRBJ2-3; possible D gene TRBD1, 5 bases. The V end lost 2 bases, the J end lost 5 bases, and 9 bases lay between the germline ends. Germline loops: CDR1 SGHRS, CDR2 YFSETQ. The CDR3 consists of 13 residues. The CDR3 here is CASSLGVQDTQYF. DNA of the CDR3: TGCGCCAGCAGCTTAGGGGTTCAAGATACGCAGTATTTT.

V usage is TRBV29-1 and J usage is TRBJ2-5; tentatively, D is TRBD2 (7 bases). Germline V gene data show CDR1 as SQVTM and CDR2 as ANQGSEA. CDR3 length: 12 residues. The ends were cut back, 7 bases at V and 3 bases at J, with 12 bases in the middle. As DNA, the CDR3 is TGCAGCGCTGGGGGGGCGGAAGAGACCCAGTACTTC. Residues: CSAGGAEETQYF.

This clone has more than one count but fewer than ten. V and J are TRBV30 and TRBJ1-1; 8 positions agree with TRBD1. The CDR3 runs 14 residues. From germline, CDR1 is GTSNPN and CDR2 SVGIG (reference sequence). The J segment lost 1 base and the V segment lost 3 bases, leaving 4 bases of the junction unmatched. Here the CDR3 DNA reads TGTGCCTGGAGCCCCGGACAGGGGAACACTGAAGCTTTCTTT. Residues: CAWSPGQGNTEAFF.

The chain joins TRBV24-1 to TRBJ2-5; TRBD2 agrees at 7 bases. The germline CDR1 and CDR2 sequences are KGHDR and SFDVKD. With V trimmed by 5 bases and J by 2 bases, 10 bases remained unmatched. This CDR3 contains 16 residues. The CDR3 loop reads CATSGGGGSFQETQYF. In DNA, the CDR3 is TGTGCCACCAGTGGGGGGGGAGGGAGCTTTCAAGAGACCCAGTACTTC.

This clone has only a few counts. The V call is TRBV18, the J call TRBJ1-2, with 8 bases fitting TRBD1. V shed 5 bases, J shed 4 bases, and the junction held 12 bases outside the gene matches. The CDR3 length is 16 residues. Germline CDR1 KGHSH, CDR2 LQKENI. CDR3: CASSEPDRELLYGYTF. The CDR3, as DNA: TGTGCCAGCTCAGAGCCGGACAGGGAATTACTCTATGGCTACACCTTC.

This rearrangement joins TRBV7-9 to TRBJ2-5; 8 bases fit TRBD2. The CDR3 length is 14 residues. The ends lost 5 bases at V and 4 bases at J; junction bases unmatched: 6. CDR1 and CDR2 from the germline V gene are SEHNR and FQNEAQ (reference sequence). The CDR3 spells CASSRAGAGETQYF. CDR3 nucleotide sequence: TGTGCCAGCAGCCGAGCGGGAGCCGGAGAGACCCAGTACTTC.

This clone was seen a handful of times. The chain couples TRBV6-5 to TRBJ1-5; D remains ambiguous. CDR1 is MNHEY and CDR2 is SVGAGI in the germline V gene. V lost 2 bases and J lost 0, with 8 bases in between. The CDR3 is 15 residues long. This chain's CDR3 is CASSYPLYSNQPQHF. CDR3 sequence (DNA): TGTGCCAGCAGTTACCCCCTATATAGCAATCAGCCCCAGCATTTT.

The chain recombines TRBV3-1 (or the pseudogene TRBV3-2) with TRBJ2-1, with 9 bases fitting TRBD2. This CDR3 comprises 17 residues. CDR1 LGHDT and CDR2 YNNKEL come from the germline V gene (reference sequence). V was clipped by 0 bases and J by 8 bases; unmatched bases: 11. The CDR3 spells CASSQDLGGRARYEQFF. Here the CDR3 DNA reads TGTGCCAGCAGCCAAGACTTGGGCGGGAGGGCCCGCTATGAGCAGTTCTTC.

The V gene is TRBV6-6, the J gene TRBJ2-7, with 7 bases lining up with TRBD1. The CDR3 covers 15 residues. The trim removed 5 bases at V and 2 bases at J, leaving 9 bases unmatched. The germline V gene has CDR1 MNHNY and CDR2 SVGAGI (reference sequence). The CDR3 reads CASSDTGQGAYEQYF. The DNA for the CDR3 is TGTGCCAGCAGTGACACTGGCCAGGGGGCCTACGAGCAGTACTTC.

This clone was seen only once. The chain couples TRBV5-1 to TRBJ1-4; 9 positions match TRBD1. The V gene end was trimmed by 3 bases and the J gene end by 7 bases; junction bases not matched to a gene: 10. Germline-derived CDR1 and CDR2 are SGHRS and YFSETQ. The CDR3 loop spans 16 amino acids. Here the CDR3 reads CASSSPPGQGFEKLFF. DNA of the CDR3: TGCGCCAGCAGCTCTCCCCCGGGACAGGGATTTGAAAAACTGTTTTTT. The variable domain in full, with the rest retrieved from reference TRBV5-1 and TRBJ1-4, is KAGVTQTPRYLIKTRGQQVTLSCSPISGHRSVSWYQQTPGQGLQFLFEYFSETQRNKGNFPGRFSGRQFSNSRSEMNVSTLELGDSALYLCASSSPPGQGFEKLFFGSGTQLSVL.

CDR3 nucleotide sequence: TGCGCCAGCAGCTTGGTAGTCAGCACAGATACGCAGTATTTT. Translation: CASSLVVSTDTQYF. This chain uses TRBV5-1 with TRBJ2-3; D is ambiguous. From germline, CDR1 is SGHRS and CDR2 YFSETQ. Trimming shortened V by 0 bases and J by 0 bases, and 5 bases separated the two germline ends. The CDR3 spans 14 residues.

The V gene is TRBV2, the J gene TRBJ1-3; D is uncertain. This CDR3 is 15 amino acids long. The germline V gene encodes CDR1 SNHLY and CDR2 FYNNEI. Trimming left V 7 bases short and J 0 bases short, with 13 bases between. The CDR3, as DNA: TGTGCCAGCACTTTGCAGGCGAGCTCTGGAAACACCATATATTTT. Translated, it gives CASTLQASSGNTIYF.

This clone was picked up one time. This chain links TRBV7-9 with TRBJ2-1, with 9 bases matching TRBD2. J was trimmed by 8 bases and V by 0 bases; bases with no gene match: 5. The V gene's germline CDR1 is SEHNR and CDR2 FQNEAQ (reference sequence). This CDR3 region has 15 residues. The CDR3 DNA reads TGTGCCAGCAGCTTAGCGGGGACTAGCCGGGATGAGCAGTTCTTC. It specifies CASSLAGTSRDEQFF. Using reference TRBV7-9 and TRBJ2-1 for the parts outside the CDR3, the full variable domain is DTGVSQNPRHKITKRGQNVTFRCDPISEHNRLYWYRQTLGQGPEFLTYFQNEAQLEKSRLLSDRFSAERPKGSFSTLEIQRTEQGDSAMYLCASSLAGTSRDEQFFGPGTRLTVL.

This clone has only one observation. The chain couples TRBV7-2 to TRBJ2-7; possibly TRBD2 for D (6 bases). Between the trimmed V and J ends, which lost 2 bases and 6 bases, there was a span of 23 bases. This CDR3 region has 17 residues. Germline V gene sequence: CDR1 SGHTA, CDR2 FQGNSA. In nucleotides, the CDR3 is TGTGCCAGCAGCTTACGTGGGGGACTCCCGACCGGTACCGAGCAGTACTTC. Its translation: CASSLRGGLPTGTEQYF.

This chain links TRBV12-3 or TRBV12-4 with TRBJ1-2; D unclear. The CDR3 extends over 11 amino acids. Trimming removed 7 bases at V and 7 bases at J, with 10 bases between. The CDR3 DNA follows: TGTGCCAGCATGGAGGCGGGTGGCTACACCTTC. The encoded protein is CASMEAGGYTF.

The gene calls are TRBV9 and TRBJ2-1; 8 nucleotides match TRBD2. The germline V gene has CDR1 SGDLS and CDR2 YYNGEE. Trimming at V came to 0 bases and at J to 4 bases, leaving 3 bases not matched to a gene. The CDR3 sequence is 15 residues long. The CDR3 loop reads CASSVGLAGYNEQFF. DNA of the CDR3: TGTGCCAGCAGCGTAGGGCTAGCGGGTTACAATGAGCAGTTCTTC.

This clone was seen just once. The rearrangement joins TRBV3-1 (or the pseudogene TRBV3-2) to TRBJ2-5; D perhaps matches TRBD1 (5 bases). V was pared by 10 bases and J by 5 bases, with 20 bases between. Germline V CDR1 and CDR2: LGHDT, YNNKEL (reference sequence). CDR3 size: 14 residues. The CDR3 here is CATDPGSVLETQYF. CDR3 DNA sequence: TGTGCCACAGACCCAGGGTCGGTTTTGGAGACCCAGTACTTC.

Only a few counts were recorded for this clone. The chain is built from TRBV5-4 and TRBJ2-3, with D possibly TRBD2 on 5 matching bases. Trimming stripped 4 bases from V and 0 bases from J, with 9 bases between. Germline V gene lookup returns CDR1 SGHNT and CDR2 YYREEE (reference sequence). CDR3 length: 14 amino acids. DNA of the CDR3: TGTGCCAGCAGCCGGGGTGGCAGCACAGATACGCAGTATTTT. The encoded protein is CASSRGGSTDTQYF.

The rearrangement joins TRBV10-3 to TRBJ2-1; possible D gene TRBD1, 6 bases. CDR3 length: 18 residues. CDR1 and CDR2 (germline): ENHRY, SYGVKD. V dropped 0 bases and J dropped 1 base, with 16 bases sitting between them. The CDR3 protein is CAISESSQGLGSYNEQFF. The CDR3, as DNA: TGTGCCATCAGTGAGTCGAGTCAGGGGCTGGGTTCCTACAATGAGCAGTTCTTC.

This chain links TRBV25-1 with TRBJ1-1; tentatively, D is TRBD1 (6 bases). V was trimmed by 8 bases and J by 6 bases, leaving 22 bases between them. The CDR3 has 15 amino acids. Germline loops: CDR1 MGHDK, CDR2 SYGVNS. CDR3 sequence: CASSYSTQGWAEAFF. CDR3 DNA sequence: TGTGCCAGCTCCTACAGTACACAGGGATGGGCTGAAGCTTTCTTT.

The chain combines TRBV6-5 with TRBJ1-2; D is possibly TRBD1 (6 bases). CDR3 length equals 13 residues. V was shortened by 2 bases and J by 4 bases, with 8 bases between the two germline ends. The germline gives CDR1 MNHEY, CDR2 SVGAGI. The CDR3 sequence is CASSYQDSYGYTF. The CDR3 region has the DNA TGTGCCAGCAGTTACCAGGACAGCTATGGCTACACCTTC.

The chain links TRBV27 to TRBJ1-6; no definite D call. The germline CDR1 and CDR2 sequences are MNHEY and SMNVEV (reference sequence). The CDR3 covers 15 residues. Trimming took off 7 bases at V and 6 bases at J, with 16 bases between the two ends. The CDR3: CASNNGNLGNSPLHF. CDR3 DNA sequence: TGTGCCAGCAACAACGGGAATCTTGGTAATTCACCCCTCCACTTT.

The CDR3 DNA is TGTGCCAGCAGCTCAGCCGGGACAGGGCCCTACGAGCAGTACTTC. It yields the protein CASSSAGTGPYEQYF. This rearrangement joins TRBV7-2 to TRBJ2-7, with TRBD1 matching over 9 bases. CDR1 SGHTA and CDR2 FQGNSA come from the germline V gene. V lost 4 bases, J lost 2 bases, and 6 bases stayed unmatched. There are 15 residues in the CDR3.

This clone was seen just once. The DNA for the CDR3 is TGTGCCAGCAGGATGACTCATAGAGAGACCCAGTACTTC. Amino acid sequence: CASRMTHRETQYF. The chain combines TRBV25-1 with TRBJ2-5, with D hard to call. This CDR3 region has 13 residues. Germline CDR1 and CDR2: MGHDK and SYGVNS. Trimming left V 6 bases short and J 4 bases short, with 12 bases between.